This entry features one T cell receptor beta chain sequence. TCRdb's table, derived via immunoSEQ multiplex PCR, lists solely in-frame clones and lacks some. The table includes just under 35,000 clones, 90% to 95% detected once. The sample originates from a study of blood T cell repertoires in COVID-19. Overall study context: Researchers got acute and convalescent COVID-19 samples from the United States, Italy and Spain. From T cells, B-cell-depleted T cells, or PBMCs came the material, which was cDNA or gDNA.

CDR3 length: 13 amino acids. The germline V gene has CDR1 SGHRS and CDR2 YFSETQ. With V trimmed by 7 bases and J by 3 bases, 3 bases remained unmatched. The receptor was isolated from a man aged 55 to 69 with active or convalescent COVID-19. The sample taken for sequencing was peripheral blood. J is TRBJ1-4 and V is TRBV5-1; 7 bases map to TRBD1. The CDR3 region has the DNA TGCGCCAGCCGGGACAGCGCTAATGAAAAACTGTTTTTT. Translating gives CASRDSANEKLFF.